Each of the 8 T cell receptor beta chains below was sequenced from the same sample in a study of cytomegalovirus exposure and HLA in healthy donors. Use of 60 Vbeta and 13 Jbeta primers characterized the PCR. Produced via immunoSEQ multiplex PCR; TCRdb's table is partial and in-frame only. The sample contains 150,000 or so clones, about 79% of which appear only once. Sample: PBMCs. Receptors were obtained from a man aged 50 to 59 in good health and CMV-seropositive.

The J gene is TRBJ1-1, the V gene TRBV5-6; D might be TRBD1 (5 bases). CDR1 is SGHDT and CDR2 is YYEEEE in the germline V gene. The V end was cut by 0 bases, the J end by 0 bases, with 9 bases between. The CDR3 length is 15 residues. In nucleotides, the CDR3 is TGTGCCAGCAGCTTGGCGGGGGGACTGAACACTGAAGCTTTCTTT. Translating gives CASSLAGGLNTEAFF. Drawing the rest from reference TRBV5-6 and TRBJ1-1, the complete variable domain is DAGVTQSPTHLIKTRGQQVTLRCSPKSGHDTVSWYQQALGQGPQFIFQYYEEEERQRGNFPDRFSGHQFPNYSSELNVNALLLGDSALYLCASSLAGGLNTEAFFGQGTRLTVV.

The CDR3 loop is CASSAGTGKDYEQYV. The CDR3 DNA reads TGTGCCAGCAGCGCTGGGACAGGGAAAGACTACGAGCAGTACGTC. The chain has TRBV7-7 and TRBJ2-7, with 9 positions matching TRBD1. Germline CDR1 and CDR2: SSHAT and FNYEAQ (reference sequence). The CDR3 runs to 15 residues. J gave up 3 bases and V 5 bases, and 8 bases lay outside the gene matches.

This chain connects TRBV15 to TRBJ2-5; the match to TRBD2 covers 14 bases. The CDR3 runs 17 residues. J was trimmed by 4 bases and V by 3 bases; bases with no gene match: 7. CDR1 is LNHNV, CDR2 YYDKDF, per germline (reference sequence). CDR3 region: CATSSPGLAGVLETQYF. CDR3 DNA sequence: TGTGCCACCAGCAGCCCGGGACTAGCGGGGGTACTAGAGACCCAGTACTTC. Supplemented by reference TRBV15 and TRBJ2-5, the full variable domain reads DAMVIQNPRYQVTQFGKPVTLSCSQTLNHNVMYWYQQKSSQAPKLLFHYYDKDFNNEADTPDNFQSRRPNTSFCFLDIRSPGLGDTAMYLCATSSPGLAGVLETQYFGPGTRLLVL.

In the case of this clone: The germline gene is not matched at one end of the junction; a read error may be the cause. V gene TRBV27 combines with J gene TRBJ1-1; D ambiguous. Germline loops: CDR1 MNHEY, CDR2 SMNVEV (reference sequence). The CDR3 loop spans 14 amino acids. CDR3 nucleotides: TGTGCCAGTAGTTTCCTAACCCCGAACACTGAAGCTTTCTTT. Its protein is CASSFLTPNTEAFF.

This clone was seen more than once but under ten times. The chain recombines TRBV7-2 with TRBJ2-4; TRBD2 matches at 10 bases. Germline-derived CDR1 and CDR2 are SGHTA and FQGNSA. Germline trimming cut 5 bases from V and 1 base from J; bases unmatched to any gene: 11. CDR3 size: 18 residues. In DNA form, the CDR3 reads TGTGCCAGCAGCCCGACGAGCGGGGGGGCATCGGCCAAAAACATTCAGTACTTC. It encodes CASSPTSGGASAKNIQYF.

The gene calls are TRBV28 and TRBJ2-2; D not certain. The V gene lost 8 bases and the J gene lost 7 bases, with 11 bases spanning the gap. The CDR3 covers 12 residues. The germline V gene has CDR1 MDHEN and CDR2 SYDVKM. The CDR3 bases are TGTGCCAGCGCGAAGTTTGGCGGGGAGCTGTTTTTT. Amino acid sequence: CASAKFGGELFF.

The chain uses TRBV7-2 and TRBJ1-6; no reliable D call. The CDR3 is made up of 12 amino acids. Germline loops: CDR1 SGHTA, CDR2 FQGNSA. V lost 5 bases and J 14 bases, leaving 13 bases between the germline ends. For the CDR3, the DNA is TGTGCCAGCAGCGCCGGGTCGCTGGCCCTCCACTTT. The encoded protein is CASSAGSLALHF.

This chain joins TRBV27 and TRBJ1-4, with 9 positions matching TRBD1. V gave up 6 bases and J gave up 8 bases; unmatched junction bases: 7. This CDR3 is 14 amino acids long. Germline values: CDR1 MNHEY, CDR2 SMNVEV (reference sequence). The CDR3 DNA follows: TGTGCCAGCAGGGGGGGGACAGGGTACGAAAAACTGTTTTTT. It yields the protein CASRGGTGYEKLFF.